Below, 15 T cell receptor beta chains from the same sample are listed, as sequenced in a study of T cells after posttransplantation cyclophosphamide (TCRdb year 2016). Receptor libraries were prepared by the immunoSEQ multiplex PCR assay. TCRdb stores this immuneACCESS table with in-frame sequences only. Part of the clones is absent; in the studies checked, under half of the shortfall reflects unresolved V genes, and no reason is known for the rest. This sample comprises tens of thousands of clones, roughly 93% of them detected only once. Clones ranked in the top ten supply less than 3.5% of the sample. What was sequenced was PBMCs. The receptors come from a woman aged 45-60 years in good health and a related stem cell transplant donor.

The V and J genes are TRBV5-1 and TRBJ1-1; D is perhaps TRBD1 (5 bases). CDR3 size: 15 residues. V lost 4 bases, J lost 1 base, and 14 bases lay in between. The germline V gene encodes CDR1 SGHRS and CDR2 YFSETQ. The DNA for the CDR3 is TGCGCCAGCAGCCAGGAGGGGAAAACGAACACTGAAGCTTTCTTT. Residues: CASSQEGKTNTEAFF.

The V gene is TRBV19, the J gene TRBJ1-2, with D maybe TRBD1 (5 bases). This CDR3 has 12 amino acids. Trimming took off 7 bases at V and 8 bases at J, with 14 bases between the two ends. Germline V gives CDR1 LNHDA, CDR2 SQIVND (reference sequence). The CDR3 DNA is TGTGCCAGTACCCAATCGGGGGGAGGCTACACCTTC. Translating it yields CASTQSGGGYTF.

The chain carries TRBV5-4 and TRBJ2-1, with TRBD2 matching over 12 bases. Germline CDR1 reads SGHNT; CDR2 reads YYREEE (reference sequence). The V segment lost 4 bases and the J segment 7 bases; nucleotides outside the gene matches: 18. The length of the CDR3 is 19 residues. CDR3 amino acids: CASSPSGLAGGVSGNEQFF. Written as DNA, the CDR3 is TGTGCCAGCAGCCCCTCGGGCCTAGCGGGAGGGGTTAGTGGGAATGAGCAGTTCTTC.

The V gene is TRBV7-2, the J gene TRBJ2-3; the match to TRBD2 covers 7 bases. With 0 bases clipped from V and 2 bases from J, the junction kept 5 bases outside the gene matches. This CDR3 region has 16 residues. Germline CDR1 reads SGHTA; CDR2 reads FQGNSA. CDR3 residues: CASSLARTRATDTQYF. DNA for the CDR3: TGTGCCAGCAGCTTAGCCAGGACTAGGGCCACAGATACGCAGTATTTT.

J is TRBJ1-2 and V is TRBV4-2; no clear D gene. V was clipped by 0 bases and J by 8 bases, with 13 bases between them. This CDR3 has 14 residues. Germline CDR1 reads LGHNA; CDR2 reads YNFKEQ. Here the CDR3 DNA reads TGTGCCAGCAGCCAAGATACCGGGTACGGAGGCTACACCTTC. It codes for CASSQDTGYGGYTF.

Here the CDR3 DNA reads TGTGCTAGTGGTTTGTTGCTCGCTGAGATCTCCGAGACCCAGTACTTC. As protein: CASGLLLAEISETQYF. The gene calls are TRBV12-5 and TRBJ2-5, with no clear D. CDR1 LGHNT and CDR2 FRNRAP come from the germline V gene. Trimming shortened V by 2 bases and J by 5 bases, and 18 bases separated the two germline ends. The CDR3 totals 16 residues. Full variable domain (rest looked up from reference TRBV12-5 and TRBJ2-5): DARVTQTPRHKVTEMGQEVTMRCQPILGHNTVFWYRQTMMQGLELLAYFRNRAPLDDSGMPKDRFSAEMPDATLATLKIQPSEPRDSAVYFCASGLLLAEISETQYFGPGTRLLVL.

This chain joins TRBV28 and TRBJ1-1, with D possibly TRBD1 on 5 matching bases. The CDR3 runs to 12 residues. The germline V and J ends were trimmed by 5 bases and 11 bases, with 15 bases remaining between them. CDR1 and CDR2 from the germline V gene are MDHEN and SYDVKM. CDR3 protein: CASSRGDSYAFF. In DNA, the CDR3 is TGTGCCAGCAGTCGGGGGGACTCGTATGCTTTCTTT.

The chain carries TRBV5-1 and TRBJ2-7, with 11 bases identical to TRBD1. The V segment lost 4 bases and the J segment 4 bases; nucleotides outside the gene matches: 7. The CDR3 contains 15 residues. Germline assignment: CDR1 SGHRS and CDR2 YFSETQ. The CDR3 region is CASSRTDRGRYEQYF. Written as DNA, the CDR3 is TGCGCCAGCAGCCGGACGGACAGGGGGCGATACGAGCAGTACTTC.

As concerns this clone: Other DNA variants within this sample encode the same CDR3. The V gene is TRBV6-5, the J gene TRBJ2-3; the match to TRBD2 covers 8 bases. Trimming cost V 8 bases and J 5 bases; bases outside gene matches: 3. Germline assignment: CDR1 MNHEY and CDR2 SVGAGI. The CDR3 length is 12 residues. The CDR3 DNA reads TGTGCCAGCCGAGCGGGAGTAGATACGCAGTATTTT. It yields the protein CASRAGVDTQYF.

The chain joins TRBV21-1 to TRBJ2-1; the table's D call of TRBD1 was not tested on the DNA. TRBV21-1 is designated a pseudogene. The CDR3 totals 18 residues. In nucleotides, the CDR3 is TGTGCCAGCAGCAAAAGGGCCCTGACAGGGGGTATTTTCAATGAGCAGTTCTTC. Translating it yields CASSKRALTGGIFNEQFF.

This rearrangement joins TRBV4-1 to TRBJ1-2, with D unclear. The CDR3 extends over 15 amino acids. Germline CDR1 MGHRA, CDR2 YSYEKL. V lost 0 bases to trimming and J lost 4 bases, with 12 bases between them. CDR3 DNA: TGCGCCAGCAGCCAAGACGGCAGGTCTATCTATGGCTACACCTTC. This gives the protein CASSQDGRSIYGYTF.

This chain connects TRBV27 to TRBJ2-3; D might be TRBD2 (6 bases). Deletions cut 2 bases from V and 2 bases from J, with 14 bases between. Germline CDR1 is MNHEY and CDR2 is SMNVEV (reference sequence). CDR3 length equals 16 residues. Here the CDR3 reads CASSLGSGASTDTQYF. CDR3 coding DNA: TGTGCCAGCAGTTTAGGTAGCGGAGCCTCCACAGATACGCAGTATTTT.

The rearrangement links TRBV7-6 to TRBJ1-5, with 8 bases fitting TRBD1. CDR3 length: 13 residues. Germline values: CDR1 SGHVS, CDR2 FNYEAQ. The trim removed 5 bases at V and 7 bases at J, leaving 4 bases unmatched. The CDR3 region is CASSGQGQQPQHF. The CDR3 region has the DNA TGTGCCAGCAGCGGACAGGGACAGCAGCCCCAGCATTTT.

The V call is TRBV19, the J call TRBJ2-3; D is possibly TRBD1 (6 bases). This CDR3 has 14 residues. V was trimmed by 3 bases and J by 1 base, leaving 8 bases between them. From germline, CDR1 is LNHDA and CDR2 SQIVND (reference sequence). In DNA form, the CDR3 reads TGTGCCAGTAGTATGGGACAACGCACAGATACGCAGTATTTT. Translated, it gives CASSMGQRTDTQYF.

V gene TRBV18 combines with J gene TRBJ2-7; TRBD1 agrees at 11 bases. The trim removed 4 bases at V and 6 bases at J, leaving 2 bases unmatched. The CDR3 loop spans 13 amino acids. Germline V gene lookup returns CDR1 KGHSH and CDR2 LQKENI. The CDR3, as DNA: TGTGCCAGCTCACGCGGGACAGGGGGCGAGCAGTACTTC. It is translated as CASSRGTGGEQYF. The whole variable domain, filled in from reference TRBV18 and TRBJ2-7, reads NAGVMQNPRHLVRRRGQEARLRCSPMKGHSHVYWYRQLPEEGLKFMVYLQKENIIDESGMPKERFSAEFPKEGPSILRIQQVVRGDSAAYFCASSRGTGGEQYFGPGTRLTVT.